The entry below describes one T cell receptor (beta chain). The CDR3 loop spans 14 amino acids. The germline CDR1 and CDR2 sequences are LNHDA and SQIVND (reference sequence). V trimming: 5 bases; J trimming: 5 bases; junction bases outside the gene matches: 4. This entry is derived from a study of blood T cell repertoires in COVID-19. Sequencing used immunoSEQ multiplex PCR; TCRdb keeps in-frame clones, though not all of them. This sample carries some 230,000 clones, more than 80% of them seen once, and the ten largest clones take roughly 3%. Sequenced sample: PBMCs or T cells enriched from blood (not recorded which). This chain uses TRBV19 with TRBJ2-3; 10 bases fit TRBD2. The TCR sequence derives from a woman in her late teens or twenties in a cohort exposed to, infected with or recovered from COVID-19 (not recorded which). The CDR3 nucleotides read TGTGCCAGTAGTCTAGCGGGAGAGATAGATACGCAGTATTTT. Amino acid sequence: CASSLAGEIDTQYF.